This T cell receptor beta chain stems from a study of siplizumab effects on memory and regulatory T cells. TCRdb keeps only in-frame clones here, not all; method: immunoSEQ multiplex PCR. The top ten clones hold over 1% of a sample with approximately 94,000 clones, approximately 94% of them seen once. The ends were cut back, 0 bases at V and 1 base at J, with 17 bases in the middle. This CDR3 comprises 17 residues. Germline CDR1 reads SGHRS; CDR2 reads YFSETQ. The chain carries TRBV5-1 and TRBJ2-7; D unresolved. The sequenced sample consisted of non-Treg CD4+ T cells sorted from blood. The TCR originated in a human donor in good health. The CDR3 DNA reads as TGCGCCAGCAGCTTGGTTTCATCCCCACCCAATTCCTACGAGCAGTACTTC. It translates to CASSLVSSPPNSYEQYF.